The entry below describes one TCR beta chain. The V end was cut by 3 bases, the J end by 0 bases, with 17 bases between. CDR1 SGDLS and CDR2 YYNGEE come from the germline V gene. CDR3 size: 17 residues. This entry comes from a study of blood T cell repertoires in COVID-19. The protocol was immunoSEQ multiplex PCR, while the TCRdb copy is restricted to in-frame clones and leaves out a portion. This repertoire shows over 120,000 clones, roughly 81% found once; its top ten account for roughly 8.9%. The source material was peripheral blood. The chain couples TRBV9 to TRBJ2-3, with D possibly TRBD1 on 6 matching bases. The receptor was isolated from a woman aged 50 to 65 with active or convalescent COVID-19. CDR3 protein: CASSAIGTTISTDTQYF. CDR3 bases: TGTGCCAGCAGCGCCATCGGGACAACCATTAGCACAGATACGCAGTATTTT.